This T cell receptor (beta chain) came from a study of massively parallel sequencing of T cell beta chains (dated by TCRdb to the late 2000s). For the study in its entirety: The study profiled human TCR beta CDR3 diversity in peripheral blood using 5'-RACE, Illumina short-read sequencing and a dedicated short-read assembly strategy. The paper as a whole reports these results and caveats: Usage of TRBV genes spanned from roughly 0.0098% for TRBV17 up to about 25% for TRBV20-1, while TRBJ usage spanned from 1.5% to 2% for TRBJ2-6 up to about 15% for TRBJ2-1. A unique TRBV gene could be assigned to only about 23,000 (approximately 67%) of the clonotypes. A single sequence read was the only support for most clonotypes (about 60% of the roughly 35,000), which could in principle inflate the apparent diversity. CDR3 beta length spanned 21 to 81 nucleotides, with a peak at 45 nucleotides. Within the roughly 31,000 distinct clonotypes, single-copy clonotypes accounted for 65.3% of clonotypes but just roughly a fifth of assemblies. By subsampling, clonotype counts were shown to rise linearly with read number, indicating that sequencing depth was far from saturation. Preferential PCR amplification of some TRBV and TRBJ sequences may have skewed the reported gene usage frequencies. Because the RNA was pooled from many donors, the results reflect population-average clonotype abundance rather than any individual repertoire.

Everyone in the donor pool was aged roughly 18 to 45 years, and the pool included roughly 390 males and roughly 170 females. From 150 to 200 liters of pooled peripheral blood, peripheral leukocyte polyA+ RNA was isolated. A commercial mRNA preparation from normal human peripheral blood leukocytes pooled from around 600 individuals was used as the starting material. Data came from an Illumina Genome Analyzer II. Two rounds of nested PCR with TRBC1/TRBC2-specific primers produced a RACE product of about 520 bp, and the RACE product was then gel-purified. A TRBC-specific primer and a template-switching oligonucleotide were used to make first-strand cDNA, with the template-switching oligonucleotide providing a 5' anchor for RACE. The RACE amplicon was too long for direct short-read sequencing, so it was concatemerized by ligation and sheared by sonication. PAGE was used to isolate a size fraction of 100 to 300 bp, and that fraction then underwent shotgun sequencing on the Illumina platform. Sequencing on an Illumina GAII produced 18.8 million 36-nt reads and 21.7 million 50-nt single-end reads in separate runs. Regarding the original processing steps: Assembly of the roughly 41 million pooled reads was done with iSSAKE, using the parameters -m 15, -o 2 and -r 0.7. Reads that aligned to the ends of Ensembl TRBV gene predictions and carried unmatched junctional bases were used to seed de novo CDR3 beta assemblies. Clonotype abundance was estimated as the number of matching assembled contigs, not raw read depth. Of the assembled clonotypes, around 2,000 (about 6%) had in-frame stop codons and were removed, leaving approximately 34,000 productive clonotypes. Of the roughly 300 unique TCR sequences obtained by Sanger sequencing of cloned RACE products, roughly 63% were also present in the Illumina assembly. Using fastp at Q25 and MiXCR, TCRdb reprocessed the public reads and kept productive beta chains. Each entry is one CDR3 protein sequence, shown with its most common DNA and genes. The V and J calls here are based on TCRdb, not the publication. The sample data list approximately 4,000 distinct CDR3 sequences, and more than 35% of these were observed just once. Of the sample, 2.5% to 3% falls within the top ten clones.

Measured from the cysteine to the phenylalanine, the CDR3 is 13 residues long. Only CDR3 DNA is held: 39 bases, read in frame from base 1. Deletion took 5 bases off V and 1 base off J, with a span of 11 bases between the germline ends. The germline V gene (reference sequence) supplies CDR1 DFQATT and CDR2 SNEGSKA. A remark on this clonotype: Its antigen is still unknown. No much larger clone is present one base from it, and per-base qualities are unavailable.

What was sequenced was commercial RNA from peripheral blood pooled from many donors. The receptor was isolated from a pool of human donors in good health; the sample was commercial RNA pooled from many donors. This chain joins TRBV20-1 to TRBJ2-5; confidence is insufficient to name the D gene. The bases read TGCAGTGCTTCTGGGCAGGTCCAAGAGACCCAGTACTTC. This is translated as CSASGQVQETQYF.